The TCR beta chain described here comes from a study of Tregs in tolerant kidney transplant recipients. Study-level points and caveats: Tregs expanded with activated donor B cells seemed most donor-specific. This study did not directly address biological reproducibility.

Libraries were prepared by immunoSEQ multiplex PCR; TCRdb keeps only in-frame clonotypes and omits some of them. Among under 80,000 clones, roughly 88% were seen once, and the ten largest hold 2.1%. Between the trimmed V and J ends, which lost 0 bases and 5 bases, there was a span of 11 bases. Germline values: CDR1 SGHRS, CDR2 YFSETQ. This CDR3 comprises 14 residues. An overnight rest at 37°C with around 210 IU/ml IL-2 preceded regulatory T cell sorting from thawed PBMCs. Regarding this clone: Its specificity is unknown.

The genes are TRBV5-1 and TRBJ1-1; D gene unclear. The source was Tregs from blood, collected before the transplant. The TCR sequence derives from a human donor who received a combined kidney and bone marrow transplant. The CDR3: CASSLEIKGTEAFF. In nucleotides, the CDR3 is TGCGCCAGCAGCTTGGAAATTAAGGGAACTGAAGCTTTCTTT.